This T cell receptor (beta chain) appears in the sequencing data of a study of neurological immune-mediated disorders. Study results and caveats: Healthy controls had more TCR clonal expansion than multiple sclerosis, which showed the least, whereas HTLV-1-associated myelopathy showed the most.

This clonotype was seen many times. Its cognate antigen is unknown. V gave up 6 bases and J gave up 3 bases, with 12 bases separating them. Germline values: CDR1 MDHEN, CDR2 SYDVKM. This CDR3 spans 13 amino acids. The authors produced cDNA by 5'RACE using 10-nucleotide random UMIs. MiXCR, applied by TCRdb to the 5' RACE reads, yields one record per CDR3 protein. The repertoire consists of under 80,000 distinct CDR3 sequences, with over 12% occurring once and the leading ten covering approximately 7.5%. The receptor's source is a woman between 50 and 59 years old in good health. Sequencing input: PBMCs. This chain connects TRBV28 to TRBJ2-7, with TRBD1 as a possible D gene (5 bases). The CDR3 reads CASRSAGLYEQYF. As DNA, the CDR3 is TGTGCCAGCAGGTCGGCAGGGCTCTACGAGCAGTACTTC.